This paragraph covers one T cell receptor beta chain sequence. Its antigen is undetermined. This entry is derived from a study of shared clonotypes between healthy human individuals. Study results and caveats: Sampling was confined to blood; repertoires within tissues likely differ.

This CDR3 contains 13 residues. Germline CDR1 reads SGDLS; CDR2 reads YYNGEE. Between the trimmed V and J ends, which lost 2 bases and 5 bases, there was a span of 11 bases. As processed by the authors: With immunoSEQ giving junction-only sequences and no quality scores, filtering differed. Measured with immunoSEQ multiplex PCR; TCRdb has only the in-frame clones, and not every one. V, J and clone size are taken as reported in that table, and D and trimming were inferred from the DNA itself. The top ten hold about 0.13% of the sample, which has 2.5 million or so clones, roughly nine tenths seen once.

This TCR came from a man younger than 35 in good health. V and J are TRBV9 and TRBJ2-7; no clear D gene. The material sequenced was naive CD4+ T cells sorted from blood. Subset described: CD45RA+ positively selected. The CDR3 nucleotides read TGTGCCAGCAGCGTGTCACCGAAACACGAGCAGTACTTC. Residues: CASSVSPKHEQYF.